These 2 T cell receptor beta chains originate from one sample sequenced in a study of human T cells and chemical hapten exposure. TCRdb reprocessed the RACE reads via MiXCR and lists one record per CDR3 protein. The table shows approximately 160,000 distinct CDR3 sequences, with about a quarter occurring only once. Noted time point: patch test 3, about 24 weeks after DPC sensitization. Treatment reported: therapeutic diphenylcyclopropenone sensitization with weekly scalp DPC. Here the sequenced sample was whole blood, taken in connection with sensitization to the hapten diphenylcyclopropenone (DPC). These receptors all stem from a woman in her late teens or twenties with alopecia areata. Some clones in this sample may be carry-over from other donors' samples.

This clonotype was recorded a few times. V and J are TRBV4-2 and TRBJ1-1; D call uncertain. The germline gives CDR1 LGHNA, CDR2 YNFKEQ. This CDR3 has 15 amino acids. Trimming removed 1 base at V and 6 bases at J, with 15 bases between. The CDR3 DNA reads TGTGCCAGCAGCCAAGCCCCGTCGGGGAGAGCTGAAGCTTTCTTT. Translating gives CASSQAPSGRAEAFF.

The rearrangement joins TRBV4-3 to TRBJ1-2; the D is unclear. In germline, CDR1 is LGHNA, CDR2 YSLEER. CDR3 size: 15 residues. Trimming pared 0 bases from V and 4 bases from J, leaving 12 bases between. The CDR3 here is CASSQEARVFYGYTF. The CDR3 DNA reads as TGCGCCAGCAGCCAAGAGGCAAGGGTATTCTATGGCTACACCTTC.